This T cell receptor (beta chain) was found in a study of neoadjuvant nivolumab and ipilimumab in lung cancer. Clones were sequenced by immunoSEQ multiplex PCR, and TCRdb holds only the in-frame ones, with some missing. The sample includes fewer than 40,000 clones, roughly 87% of them seen just once. Broader study findings: Only two of four nivolumab-treated tumors gained richness and clonality by surgery.

As for this clone: Its antigen is currently unknown.

The CDR3 has 14 residues. Germline loops: CDR1 SGHRS, CDR2 YFSETQ. Trimming cost V 3 bases and J 2 bases; bases outside gene matches: 4. The chain carries TRBV5-1 and TRBJ1-2; TRBD1 matches at 7 bases. This sample comprised peripheral blood, obtained before neoadjuvant nivolumab, alone or with ipilimumab. The clonotype comes from an adult with non-small cell lung cancer. CDR3 bases: TGCGCCAGCAGCTCCTCAGGGGGGAACTATGGCTACACCTTC. Translation gives CASSSSGGNYGYTF.